Listed here are 8 T cell receptor beta chains from one sample, sequenced in a study of control samples from healthy donors and cancer patients. The table came from immunoSEQ multiplex PCR; TCRdb's copy has only in-frame clones and leaves some out. Of tens of thousands of clones detected, roughly 93% appear once; the ten largest clones hold about a quarter. The sample comprised PBMCs. The receptor source for this set is a woman in her forties or fifties with head and neck cancer.

This chain joins TRBV7-9 and TRBJ1-1, with 7 bases identical to TRBD1. Germline assignment: CDR1 SEHNR and CDR2 FQNEAQ (reference sequence). Trimming took 0 bases from V and 3 from J; bases not matched to a gene: 7. This CDR3 is built from 16 residues. The CDR3 DNA reads as TGTGCCAGCAGCTTAGCCGACAGGGAAGGTGACACTGAAGCTTTCTTT. Translating it yields CASSLADREGDTEAFF.

The chain combines TRBV30 with TRBJ1-1; D unclear. V lost 3 bases and J lost 4, with 12 bases in between. The CDR3 has 13 amino acids. CDR1 is GTSNPN and CDR2 is SVGIG in the germline V gene (reference sequence). CDR3 sequence (DNA): TGTGCCTGGAGCAAGGGAGTAGGCACTGAAGCTTTCTTT. It yields the protein CAWSKGVGTEAFF.

The chain links TRBV5-1 to TRBJ2-2; perhaps TRBD2 as D (6 bases). Germline V gene lookup returns CDR1 SGHRS and CDR2 YFSETQ. Trimming shortened V by 4 bases and J by 0 bases, and 13 bases separated the two germline ends. The CDR3 contains 16 residues. The CDR3: CASSPPGLSNTGELFF. DNA of the CDR3: TGCGCCAGCAGCCCCCCGGGACTCTCGAACACCGGGGAGCTGTTTTTT.

V usage is TRBV6-2 or TRBV6-3 and J usage is TRBJ2-7; D is perhaps TRBD2 (5 bases). Trimming pared 2 bases from V and 7 bases from J, leaving 12 bases between. CDR1 and CDR2 from the germline V gene are MNHEY and SVGEGT. The length of the CDR3 is 13 residues. The CDR3 DNA is TGTGCCAGCAGTTACGCGGGTGCCGGGGAGCAGTACTTC. Amino acids: CASSYAGAGEQYF.

This clone was seen more than once but under ten times. The V gene is TRBV4-1, the J gene TRBJ2-7; 16 nucleotides match TRBD2. V gave up 4 bases and J gave up 2 bases; unmatched junction bases: 5. CDR1 and CDR2 (germline): MGHRA, YSYEKL. The CDR3 covers 17 residues. CDR3 loop: CASSPGLAGGFTYEQYF. The CDR3 DNA reads TGCGCCAGCAGCCCGGGACTAGCGGGAGGGTTCACCTACGAGCAGTACTTC.

The chain recombines TRBV6-5 with TRBJ2-7, with D possibly being TRBD1 or TRBD2 (5 bases each). The CDR3 sequence is 15 residues long. CDR1 is MNHEY and CDR2 is SVGAGI in the germline V gene. Trimming shortened V by 2 bases and J by 0 bases, and 11 bases separated the two germline ends. CDR3 in amino acids: CASSYRGTYSYEQYF. CDR3 nucleotide sequence: TGTGCCAGCAGTTACCGAGGGACGTACTCCTACGAGCAGTACTTC.

The chain recombines TRBV28 with TRBJ1-1; 7 bases are shared with TRBD1. J lost 6 bases, V lost 6 bases, and 7 bases had no gene match. Per germline, CDR1 MDHEN and CDR2 SYDVKM. The CDR3 extends over 13 amino acids. CDR3 DNA sequence: TGTGCCAGCAGCCGACAGGGTCTTGCTGAAGCTTTCTTT. Its translation is CASSRQGLAEAFF.

This clone is judged medium-sized. CDR3 DNA: TGTGCCAGCAGCTTAGGTTCGGGACAGGGGGCCTACCAGCCCCAGCATTTT. Protein product: CASSLGSGQGAYQPQHF. This sequence joins TRBV7-2 and TRBJ1-5, with TRBD1 identical over 12 bases. The junction had 8 bases not matched to a gene; V was cut back by 1 base and J by 7 bases. Germline-derived CDR1 and CDR2 are SGHTA and FQGNSA. The CDR3 is 17 amino acids.